The next 12 T cell receptor beta chains were all read from a single sample in a study of tumor-infiltrating lymphocytes in primary liver carcinoma. Researchers generated TCR beta cDNA from about 460 ng of total RNA, relying on a constant-region primer. Three nested multiplex PCR rounds of slightly modified ARM-PCR generated TCR beta libraries. Use of TRBV1-TRBV30 forward primers with a C-beta reverse primer characterized the first two PCR rounds, which lasted around 11 cycles each. MiXCR, applied by TCRdb to the multiplex PCR reads, yields one record per CDR3 protein. The data show some 20,000 distinct CDR3 sequences, with 79% seen just once and approximately 40% held by the top ten. The roughly 18-34 mg bulk tissue piece was not sorted before simultaneous RNA and DNA extraction. Sequencing used liver tumor tissue from sampling region 4. The sample's subset: tumor region T4, right-lateral pole. The receptors come from a woman aged 25 to 39 with primary liver carcinoma and hepatitis B virus infection.

Comments on this clonotype: The junction departs from the called germline gene at one end, perhaps through a read error. The rearrangement uses TRBV6-2 or TRBV6-3 and TRBJ2-2; D tentatively reads TRBD1 or TRBD2 (5 bases each). The germline V gene encodes CDR1 MNHEY and CDR2 SVGEGT. The CDR3 totals 15 residues. CDR3 residues: CVSSRGDWSTEELFF. The CDR3 DNA reads TGTGTCAGCAGTCGGGGCGATTGGAGCACCGAGGAGTTGTTTTTT.

The chain employs TRBV4-3 and TRBJ2-2; possible D gene TRBD2, 5 bases. Germline-derived CDR1 and CDR2 are LGHNA and YSLEER. The CDR3 is made up of 13 amino acids. CDR3 in DNA: TGCACCGGCGGCTCGATGGGAGCCGGGGAGCTGTTTTTT. Translation gives CTGGSMGAGELFF.

This clonotype appeared a few times. This may arise from a read error, as a much more abundant clone is one base away. V usage is TRBV5-1 and J usage is TRBJ2-7; D is undetermined. Germline V gene lookup returns CDR1 SGHRS and CDR2 YFSETQ. The V and J ends lost 7 bases and 0 bases respectively, with 17 bases between them. This CDR3 spans 15 amino acids. CDR3 in DNA: TGCGCCAGCGGCTCCCCCCTTTGGGACTCCTACGAGCAGTACTTC. Translation gives CASGSPLWDSYEQYF.

Points on this clonotype: With a much larger clone just one base away, this may be a read error. The CDR3 nucleotides read TGTGCCAGCAGTGACCAACGGGTATCGAACACTGAAGCTTTCTTT. Translation gives CASSDQRVSNTEAFF. The chain carries TRBV2 and TRBJ1-1, with D unresolved. CDR1 is SNHLY, CDR2 FYNNEI, per germline. The length of the CDR3 is 15 residues. V shed 3 bases and J shed 1 base, with 12 bases lying between them.

For this clonotype: Given a much more abundant clone one base away, this may be a read error. CDR3 residues: CASREGDTEVFF. CDR3 in DNA: TGTGCCAGCAGGGAAGGGGACACTGAAGTTTTCTTT. This sequence joins TRBV11-3 and TRBJ1-1; TRBD1 might be the D (6 bases). The germline V gene encodes CDR1 SGHNT and CDR2 YENEEA. The CDR3 spans 12 residues.

Concerning this clonotype: Its ends do not fully match the called genes, so a read error is possible. The rearrangement links TRBV6-2 or TRBV6-3 to TRBJ2-3, with 7 bases lining up with TRBD2. The CDR3 totals 14 residues. The V gene's germline CDR1 is MNHEY and CDR2 SVGEGT. In nucleotides, the CDR3 is TGTACCAGTAAGCCAGCGGGAATATCAGATACGCAGTATTTT. It codes for CTSKPAGISDTQYF.

A word on this clonotype: One end of the junction is discordant with germline, which a read error may explain. This chain joins TRBV11-3 and TRBJ2-1; the D gene is possibly TRBD2 (6 bases). This CDR3 has 17 residues. Germline values: CDR1 SGHNT, CDR2 YENEEA. In nucleotides, the CDR3 is TGTGCCAGCAGTTTAGATCTGGCGGGGAGCTCCTACATTGAGCAGTTCTTC. The encoded protein is CASSLDLAGSSYIEQFF. The complete variable domain, with remaining parts taken from reference TRBV11-3 and TRBJ2-1, reads EAGVVQSPRYKIIEKKQPVAFWCNPISGHNTLYWYLQNLGQGPELLIRYENEEAVDDSQLPKDRFSAERLKGVDSTLKIQPAELGDSAVYLCASSLDLAGSSYIEQFFGPGTRLTVL.

The CDR3 DNA is TGTGCCAGCCTCCTCAGACAGGGTTGGGCCAACGTCCTGACTTTC. Translating gives CASLLRQGWANVLTF. The V call is TRBV6-6, the J call TRBJ2-6; TRBD1 matches 7 bases. J gave up 5 bases and V 8 bases, and 9 bases lay outside the gene matches. CDR1 MNHNY and CDR2 SVGAGI come from the germline V gene (reference sequence). The CDR3 runs to 15 residues.

Remarks on this clonotype: The junction and the germline gene differ at one end; a read error may be behind it. The J gene is TRBJ2-3, the V gene TRBV30; the D call may be TRBD1 or TRBD2 (5 bases each). Germline V gene data show CDR1 as GTSNPN and CDR2 as SVGIG (reference sequence). The CDR3 runs to 14 residues. DNA of the CDR3: TGTGCGTGGAGTCCGGGGACGGGCACATATATGCAGTATTTT. Its protein product is CAWSPGTGTYMQYF.

This clonotype was picked up many times. The J gene is TRBJ2-2, the V gene TRBV24-1; the match to TRBD2 covers 9 bases. From germline, CDR1 is KGHDR and CDR2 SFDVKD. Unmatched junction bases numbered 5, after V lost 5 bases and J lost 5 bases. CDR3 length: 15 amino acids. The CDR3 is CATSAREGLTGELFF. DNA for the CDR3: TGTGCCACCAGTGCGCGGGAGGGCCTTACCGGGGAGCTGTTTTTT.

The V call is TRBV6-5, the J call TRBJ2-2; the match to TRBD2 covers 10 bases. The CDR3 has 17 amino acids. CDR1 is MNHEY and CDR2 is SVGAGI in the germline V gene. Losses at the gene ends were 8 bases for V and 8 bases for J; bases not matched to a gene: 17. The CDR3 here is CASQGWLAGVVPGELFF. DNA for the CDR3: TGTGCCAGCCAGGGCTGGCTAGCGGGAGTGGTTCCTGGGGAGCTGTTTTTT.

A word on this clonotype: This may arise from a read error, as a much more abundant clone is one base away. The chain joins TRBV7-6 to TRBJ2-7; perhaps TRBD2 as D (6 bases). The germline CDR1 and CDR2 sequences are SGHVS and FNYEAQ. CDR3 length: 14 amino acids. CDR3 sequence: CAISFGTGTYEQYF. For the CDR3, the DNA is TGTGCCATCAGCTTCGGGACTGGGACCTACGAGCAGTACTTC.